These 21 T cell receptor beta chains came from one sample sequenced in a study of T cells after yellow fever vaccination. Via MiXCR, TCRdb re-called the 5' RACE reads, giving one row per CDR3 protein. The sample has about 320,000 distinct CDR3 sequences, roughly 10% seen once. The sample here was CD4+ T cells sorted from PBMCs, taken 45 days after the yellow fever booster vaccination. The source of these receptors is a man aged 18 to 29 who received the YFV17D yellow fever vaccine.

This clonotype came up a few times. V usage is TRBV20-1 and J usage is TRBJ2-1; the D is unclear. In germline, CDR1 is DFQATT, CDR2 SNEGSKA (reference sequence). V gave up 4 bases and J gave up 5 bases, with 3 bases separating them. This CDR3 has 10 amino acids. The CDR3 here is CSAKDNEQFF. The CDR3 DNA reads TGCAGTGCTAAAGACAATGAGCAGTTCTTC.

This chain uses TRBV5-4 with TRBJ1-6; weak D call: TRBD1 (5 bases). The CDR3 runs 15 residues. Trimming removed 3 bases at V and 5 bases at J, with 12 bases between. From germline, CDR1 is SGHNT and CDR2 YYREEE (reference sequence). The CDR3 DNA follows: TGTGCCAGCAGCTGGGGGACGGGGGATAATTCACCCCTCCACTTT. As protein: CASSWGTGDNSPLHF.

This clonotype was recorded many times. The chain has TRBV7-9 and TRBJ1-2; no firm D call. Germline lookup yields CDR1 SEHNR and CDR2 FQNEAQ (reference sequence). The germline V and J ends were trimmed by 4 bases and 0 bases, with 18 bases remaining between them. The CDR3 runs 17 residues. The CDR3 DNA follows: TGTGCCAGCAGCTCCCCGGGAAGAACCCCACCTAACTATGGCTACACCTTC. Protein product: CASSSPGRTPPNYGYTF.

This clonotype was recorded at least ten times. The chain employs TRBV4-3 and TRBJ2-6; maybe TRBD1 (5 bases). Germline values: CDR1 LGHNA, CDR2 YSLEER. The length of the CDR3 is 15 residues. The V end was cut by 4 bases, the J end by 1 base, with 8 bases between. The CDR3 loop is CASSRQGSGANVLTF. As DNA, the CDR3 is TGCGCCAGCAGCCGTCAGGGTTCTGGGGCCAACGTCCTGACTTTC.

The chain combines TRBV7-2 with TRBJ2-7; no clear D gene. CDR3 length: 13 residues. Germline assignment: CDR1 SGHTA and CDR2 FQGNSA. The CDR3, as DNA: TGTGCCTGCAGCCCCACGGGTTTCTACGAGCAGTACGTC. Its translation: CACSPTGFYEQYV.

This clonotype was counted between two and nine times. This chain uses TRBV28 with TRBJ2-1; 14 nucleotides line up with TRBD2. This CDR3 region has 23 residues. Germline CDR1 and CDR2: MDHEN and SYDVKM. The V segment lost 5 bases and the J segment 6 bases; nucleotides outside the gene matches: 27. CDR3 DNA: TGTGCCAGCAGTCCGACGACCCCTCGACTAGCGGGGGGGCCCTTACCTACGGTCAATGAGCAGTTCTTC. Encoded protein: CASSPTTPRLAGGPLPTVNEQFF.

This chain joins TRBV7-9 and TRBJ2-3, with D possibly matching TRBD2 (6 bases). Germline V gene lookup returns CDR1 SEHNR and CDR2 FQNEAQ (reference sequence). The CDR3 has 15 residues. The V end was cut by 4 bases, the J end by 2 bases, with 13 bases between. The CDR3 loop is CASSYLGDSTDTQYF. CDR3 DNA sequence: TGTGCCAGCAGCTATCTAGGGGACTCCACAGATACGCAGTATTTT.

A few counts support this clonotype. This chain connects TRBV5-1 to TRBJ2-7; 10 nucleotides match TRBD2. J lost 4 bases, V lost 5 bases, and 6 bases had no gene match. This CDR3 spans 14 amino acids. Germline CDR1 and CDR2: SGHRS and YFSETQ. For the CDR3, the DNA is TGCGCCAGCAGAGTTAGCGGGGGGCCTTACGAGCAGTACTTC. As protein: CASRVSGGPYEQYF.

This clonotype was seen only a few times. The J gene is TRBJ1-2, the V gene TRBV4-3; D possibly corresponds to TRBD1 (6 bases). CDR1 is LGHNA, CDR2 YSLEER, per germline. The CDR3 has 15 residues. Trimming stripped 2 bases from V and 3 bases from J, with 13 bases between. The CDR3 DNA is TGCGCCAGCAGCCAACGGGCGGGGGGCGACTATGGCTACACCTTC. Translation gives CASSQRAGGDYGYTF.

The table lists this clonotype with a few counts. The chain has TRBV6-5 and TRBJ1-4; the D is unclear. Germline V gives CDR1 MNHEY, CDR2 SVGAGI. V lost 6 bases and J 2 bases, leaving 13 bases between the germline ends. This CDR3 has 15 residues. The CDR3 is CASSPRRETNEKLFF. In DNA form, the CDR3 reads TGTGCCAGCAGCCCGAGGAGGGAGACTAATGAAAAACTGTTTTTT.

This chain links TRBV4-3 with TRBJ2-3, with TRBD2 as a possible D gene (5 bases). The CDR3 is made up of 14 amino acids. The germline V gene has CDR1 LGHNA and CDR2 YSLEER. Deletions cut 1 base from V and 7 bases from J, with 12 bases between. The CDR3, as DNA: TGCGCCAGCAGCCAAGGTGCTAGCCTGAATACGCAGTATTTT. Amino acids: CASSQGASLNTQYF.

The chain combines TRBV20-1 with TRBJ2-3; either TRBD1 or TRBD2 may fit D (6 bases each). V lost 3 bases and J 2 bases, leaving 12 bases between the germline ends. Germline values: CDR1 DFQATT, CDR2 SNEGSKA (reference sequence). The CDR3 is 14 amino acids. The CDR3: CSARKGGNTDTQYF. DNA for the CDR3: TGCAGTGCTAGGAAAGGGGGGAACACAGATACGCAGTATTTT.

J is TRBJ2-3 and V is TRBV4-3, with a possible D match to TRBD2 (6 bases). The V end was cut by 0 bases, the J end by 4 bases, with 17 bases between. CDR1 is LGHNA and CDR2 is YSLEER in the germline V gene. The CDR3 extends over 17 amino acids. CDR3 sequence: CASSQDRAGTGADTQYF. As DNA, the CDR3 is TGCGCCAGCAGCCAAGATAGGGCGGGGACTGGGGCAGATACGCAGTATTTT.

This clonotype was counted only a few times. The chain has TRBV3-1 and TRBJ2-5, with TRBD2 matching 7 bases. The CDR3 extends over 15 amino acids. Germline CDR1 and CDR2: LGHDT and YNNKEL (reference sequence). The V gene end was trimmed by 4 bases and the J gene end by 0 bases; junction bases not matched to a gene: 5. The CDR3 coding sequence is TGTGCCAGCAGCCCGGGGGGAACCTACCAAGAGACCCAGTACTTC. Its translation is CASSPGGTYQETQYF.

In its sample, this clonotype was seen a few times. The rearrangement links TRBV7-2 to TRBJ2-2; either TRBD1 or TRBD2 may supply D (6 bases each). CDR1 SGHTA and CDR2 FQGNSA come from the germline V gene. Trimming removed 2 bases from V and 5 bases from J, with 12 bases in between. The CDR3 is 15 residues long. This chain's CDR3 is CASSLTGGLTGELFF. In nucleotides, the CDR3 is TGTGCCAGCAGCTTAACTGGGGGGCTTACCGGGGAGCTGTTTTTT.

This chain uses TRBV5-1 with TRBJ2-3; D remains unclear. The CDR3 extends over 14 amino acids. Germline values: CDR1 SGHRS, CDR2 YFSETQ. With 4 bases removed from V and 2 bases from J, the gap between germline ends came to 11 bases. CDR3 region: CASSLRVNTDTQYF. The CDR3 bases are TGCGCCAGCAGCCTACGGGTCAACACAGATACGCAGTATTTT.

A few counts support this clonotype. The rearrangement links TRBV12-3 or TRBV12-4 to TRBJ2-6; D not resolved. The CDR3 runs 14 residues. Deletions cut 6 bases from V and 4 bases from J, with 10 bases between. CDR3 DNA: TGTGCCAGCAGCGAGGCGGACGGGGCCAACGTCCTGACTTTC. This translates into CASSEADGANVLTF.

This CDR3 reads CASRSQIQSTEAFF. In DNA, the CDR3 is TGTGCCAGCAGGTCACAGATCCAGTCCACTGAAGCTTTCTTT. The chain joins TRBV7-8 to TRBJ1-1; D is uncertain. V was clipped by 6 bases and J by 4 bases, with 15 bases between them. CDR1 and CDR2 from the germline V gene are SGHVS and FQNEAQ. The CDR3 extends over 14 amino acids.

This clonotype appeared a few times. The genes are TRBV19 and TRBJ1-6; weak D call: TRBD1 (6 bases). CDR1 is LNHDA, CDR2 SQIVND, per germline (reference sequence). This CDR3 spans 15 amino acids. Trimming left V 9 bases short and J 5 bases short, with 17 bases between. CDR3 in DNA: TGTGCCAGCAACCGAGGGGGGGCGAATAATTCACCCCTCCACTTT. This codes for CASNRGGANNSPLHF.

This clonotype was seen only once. The CDR3 sequence: CASSPRTGHGYTF. CDR3 coding DNA: TGTGCCAGCAGCCCGAGGACAGGGCATGGCTACACCTTC. The J gene is TRBJ1-2, the V gene TRBV14; TRBD1 agrees at 8 bases. In germline, CDR1 is SGHDN, CDR2 FVKESK. V trimming: 4 bases; J trimming: 6 bases; junction bases outside the gene matches: 4. The CDR3 contains 13 residues. Variable domain in full (rest from reference TRBV14 and TRBJ1-2): EAGVTQFPSHSVIEKGQTVTLRCDPISGHDNLYWYRRVMGKEIKFLLHFVKESKQDESGMPNNRFLAERTGGTYSTLKVQPAELEDSGVYFCASSPRTGHGYTFGSGTRLTVV.

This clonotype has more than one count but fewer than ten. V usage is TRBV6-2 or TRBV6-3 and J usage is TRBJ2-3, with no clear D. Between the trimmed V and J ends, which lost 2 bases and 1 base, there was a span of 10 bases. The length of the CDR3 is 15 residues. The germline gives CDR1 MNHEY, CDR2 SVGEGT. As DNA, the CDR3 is TGTGCCAGCAGTTACCCTGGACGGGGCACAGATACGCAGTATTTT. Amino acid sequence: CASSYPGRGTDTQYF.